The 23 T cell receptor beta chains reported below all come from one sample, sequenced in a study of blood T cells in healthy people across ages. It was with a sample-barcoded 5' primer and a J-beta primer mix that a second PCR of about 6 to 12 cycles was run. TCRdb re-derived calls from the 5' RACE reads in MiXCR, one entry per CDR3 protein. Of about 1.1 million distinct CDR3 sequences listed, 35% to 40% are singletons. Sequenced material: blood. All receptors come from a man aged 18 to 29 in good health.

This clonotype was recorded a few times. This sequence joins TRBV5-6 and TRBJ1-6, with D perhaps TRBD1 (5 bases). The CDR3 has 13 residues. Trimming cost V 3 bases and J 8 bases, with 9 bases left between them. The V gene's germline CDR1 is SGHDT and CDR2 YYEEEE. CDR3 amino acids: CASSYSRDSPLHF. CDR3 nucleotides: TGTGCCAGCAGCTACAGCAGGGATTCACCCCTCCACTTT. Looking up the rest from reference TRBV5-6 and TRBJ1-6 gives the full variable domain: DAGVTQSPTHLIKTRGQQVTLRCSPKSGHDTVSWYQQALGQGPQFIFQYYEEEERQRGNFPDRFSGHQFPNYSSELNVNALLLGDSALYLCASSYSRDSPLHFGNGTRLTVT.

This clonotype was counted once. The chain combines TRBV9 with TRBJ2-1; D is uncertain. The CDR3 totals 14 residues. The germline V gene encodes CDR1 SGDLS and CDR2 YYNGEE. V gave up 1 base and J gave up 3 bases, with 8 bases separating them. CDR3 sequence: CASSVSSYYNEQFF. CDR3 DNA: TGTGCCAGCAGCGTATCCTCATACTACAATGAGCAGTTCTTC.

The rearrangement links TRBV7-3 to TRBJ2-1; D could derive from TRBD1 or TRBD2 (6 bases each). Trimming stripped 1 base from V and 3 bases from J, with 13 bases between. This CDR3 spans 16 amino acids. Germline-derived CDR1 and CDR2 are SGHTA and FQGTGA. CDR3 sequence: CASSLIGGTLYNEQFF. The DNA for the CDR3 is TGTGCCAGCAGCTTAATAGGGGGGACACTCTACAATGAGCAGTTCTTC.

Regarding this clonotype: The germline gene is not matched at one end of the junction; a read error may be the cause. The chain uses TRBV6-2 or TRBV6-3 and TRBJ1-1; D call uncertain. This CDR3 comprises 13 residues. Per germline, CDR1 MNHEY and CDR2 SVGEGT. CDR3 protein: CTSSHPRRTEAFF. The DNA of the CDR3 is TGTACCAGCAGCCACCCCCGTCGGACTGAAGCTTTCTTT.

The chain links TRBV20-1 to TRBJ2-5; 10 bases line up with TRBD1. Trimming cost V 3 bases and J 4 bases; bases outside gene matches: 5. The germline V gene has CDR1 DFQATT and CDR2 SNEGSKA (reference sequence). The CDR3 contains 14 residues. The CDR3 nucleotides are TGCAGTGCTAGTGGGGACAGGGGTGGAGAGACCCAGTACTTC. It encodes CSASGDRGGETQYF.

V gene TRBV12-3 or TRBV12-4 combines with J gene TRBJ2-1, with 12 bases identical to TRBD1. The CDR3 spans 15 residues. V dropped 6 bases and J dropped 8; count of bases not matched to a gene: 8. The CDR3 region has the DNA TGTGCCAGCAGCCTCCGGGACAGGGGGCGCCATGAGCAGTTCTTC. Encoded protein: CASSLRDRGRHEQFF.

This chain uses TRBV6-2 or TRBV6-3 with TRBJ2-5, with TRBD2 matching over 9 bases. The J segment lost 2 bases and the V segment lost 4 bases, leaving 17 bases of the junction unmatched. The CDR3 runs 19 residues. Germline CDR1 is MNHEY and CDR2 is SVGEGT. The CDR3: CASSSPTSGSMVKQETQYF. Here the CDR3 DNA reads TGTGCCAGCAGTTCCCCAACTAGCGGGTCAATGGTGAAGCAAGAGACCCAGTACTTC.

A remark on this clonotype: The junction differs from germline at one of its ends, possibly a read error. The CDR3 is CVSSLGTDNQPQHF. CDR3 bases: TGTGTCAGCAGTTTAGGGACGGATAATCAGCCCCAGCATTTT. V gene TRBV12-3 or TRBV12-4 combines with J gene TRBJ1-5; D is perhaps TRBD1 (5 bases). CDR3 length equals 14 residues.

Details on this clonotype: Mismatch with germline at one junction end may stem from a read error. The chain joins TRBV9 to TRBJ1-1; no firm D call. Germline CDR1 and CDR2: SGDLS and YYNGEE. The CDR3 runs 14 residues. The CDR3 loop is CARSVEGKDTEAFF. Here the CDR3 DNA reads TGTGCCCGCAGCGTAGAAGGGAAGGACACTGAAGCTTTCTTT.

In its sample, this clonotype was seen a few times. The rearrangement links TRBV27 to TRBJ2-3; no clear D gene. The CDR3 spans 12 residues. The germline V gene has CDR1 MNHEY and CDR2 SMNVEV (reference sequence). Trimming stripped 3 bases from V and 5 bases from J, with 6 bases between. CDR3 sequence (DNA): TGTGCCAGCAGTTTTATCGGAGATACGCAGTATTTT. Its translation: CASSFIGDTQYF.

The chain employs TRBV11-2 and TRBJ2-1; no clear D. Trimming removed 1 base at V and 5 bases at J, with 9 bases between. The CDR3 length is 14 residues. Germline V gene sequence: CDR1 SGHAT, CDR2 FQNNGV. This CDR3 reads CASSLVKGNNEQFF. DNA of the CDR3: TGTGCCAGCAGCTTAGTGAAGGGAAACAATGAGCAGTTCTTC.

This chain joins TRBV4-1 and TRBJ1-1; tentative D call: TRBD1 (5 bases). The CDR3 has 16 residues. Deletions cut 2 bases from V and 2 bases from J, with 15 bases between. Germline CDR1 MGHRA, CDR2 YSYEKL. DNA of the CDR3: TGCGCCAGCAGCCAATTCCGACAGCGACTAAACACTGAAGCTTTCTTT. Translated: CASSQFRQRLNTEAFF.

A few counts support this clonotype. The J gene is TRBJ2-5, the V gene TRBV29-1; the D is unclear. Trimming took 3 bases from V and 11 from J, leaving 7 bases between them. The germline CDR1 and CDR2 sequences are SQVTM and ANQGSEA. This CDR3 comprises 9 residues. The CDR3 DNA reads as TGCAGCGTTGAGGATGAGCAGTACTTC. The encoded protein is CSVEDEQYF.

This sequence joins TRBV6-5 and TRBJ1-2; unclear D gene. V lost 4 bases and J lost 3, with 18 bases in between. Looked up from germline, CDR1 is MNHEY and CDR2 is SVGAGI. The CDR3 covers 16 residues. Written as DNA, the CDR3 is TGTGCCAGCAGTTTTAGAGGATCGGGGTCAGACTATGGCTACACCTTC. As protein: CASSFRGSGSDYGYTF.

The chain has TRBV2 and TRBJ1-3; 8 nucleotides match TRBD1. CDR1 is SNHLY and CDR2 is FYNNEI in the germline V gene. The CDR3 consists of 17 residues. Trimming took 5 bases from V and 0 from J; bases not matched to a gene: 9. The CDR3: CASSLDRGLSSGNTIYF. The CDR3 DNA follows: TGTGCCAGCAGTCTTGACAGGGGCCTTAGCTCTGGAAACACCATATATTTT.

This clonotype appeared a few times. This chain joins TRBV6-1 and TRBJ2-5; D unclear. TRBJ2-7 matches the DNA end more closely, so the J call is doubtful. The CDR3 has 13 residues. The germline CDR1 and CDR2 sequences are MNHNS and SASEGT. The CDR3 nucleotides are TGTGCCAGCCTGTGGGCGAACGCCTACGAGCAGTACTTC. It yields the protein CASLWANAYEQYF.

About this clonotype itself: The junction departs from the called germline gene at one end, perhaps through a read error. The CDR3 coding sequence is TGTGTCAGCAGTGTCTTGGAGGGGGAAGGCTACACCTTC. Protein sequence: CVSSVLEGEGYTF. The chain employs TRBV12-3 or TRBV12-4 and TRBJ1-2, with D possibly being TRBD1 (6 bases). The CDR3 has 13 amino acids.

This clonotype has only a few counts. CDR3 DNA sequence: TGCAGTGCTAGAGATATGGGTTCTAACTATGGCTACACCTTC. Its protein is CSARDMGSNYGYTF. The rearrangement links TRBV20-1 to TRBJ1-2; D is undetermined. Germline assignment: CDR1 DFQATT and CDR2 SNEGSKA (reference sequence). This CDR3 has 14 amino acids. V was shortened by 0 bases and J by 0 bases, with 8 bases between the two germline ends.

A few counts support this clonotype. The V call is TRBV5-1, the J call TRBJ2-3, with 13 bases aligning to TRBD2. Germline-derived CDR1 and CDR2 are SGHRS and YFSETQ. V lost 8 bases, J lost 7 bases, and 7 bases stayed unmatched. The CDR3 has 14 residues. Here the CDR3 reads CASTPGLAGHTQYF. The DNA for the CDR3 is TGCGCCAGTACCCCGGGACTAGCGGGACATACGCAGTATTTT.

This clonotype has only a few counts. This CDR3 reads CASSFGTGYYGYTF. As DNA, the CDR3 is TGTGCCAGCAGCTTTGGGACAGGGTACTATGGCTACACCTTC. V and J are TRBV7-8 and TRBJ1-2, with 9 bases aligning to TRBD1. This CDR3 has 14 amino acids. The ends lost 3 bases at V and 3 bases at J; junction bases unmatched: 2. From germline, CDR1 is SGHVS and CDR2 FQNEAQ.

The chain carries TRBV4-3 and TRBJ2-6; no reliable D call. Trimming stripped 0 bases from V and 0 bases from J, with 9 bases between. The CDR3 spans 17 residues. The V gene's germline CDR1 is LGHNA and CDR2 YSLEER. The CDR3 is CASSQEGKDSGANVLTF. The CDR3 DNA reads TGCGCCAGCAGCCAAGAAGGAAAGGACTCTGGGGCCAACGTCCTGACTTTC.

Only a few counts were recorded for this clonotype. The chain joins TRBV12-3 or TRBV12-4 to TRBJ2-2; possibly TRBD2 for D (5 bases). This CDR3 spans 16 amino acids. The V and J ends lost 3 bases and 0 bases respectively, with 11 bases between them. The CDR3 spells CASSFGVEANTGELFF. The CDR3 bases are TGTGCCAGCAGTTTCGGGGTTGAAGCGAACACCGGGGAGCTGTTTTTT.

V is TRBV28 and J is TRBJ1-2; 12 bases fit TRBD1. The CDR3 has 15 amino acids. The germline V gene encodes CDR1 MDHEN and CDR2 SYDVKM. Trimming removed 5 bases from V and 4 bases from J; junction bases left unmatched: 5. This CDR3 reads CASSPSGQGAYGYTF. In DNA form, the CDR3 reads TGTGCCAGCAGTCCGTCGGGACAGGGGGCCTATGGCTACACCTTC.